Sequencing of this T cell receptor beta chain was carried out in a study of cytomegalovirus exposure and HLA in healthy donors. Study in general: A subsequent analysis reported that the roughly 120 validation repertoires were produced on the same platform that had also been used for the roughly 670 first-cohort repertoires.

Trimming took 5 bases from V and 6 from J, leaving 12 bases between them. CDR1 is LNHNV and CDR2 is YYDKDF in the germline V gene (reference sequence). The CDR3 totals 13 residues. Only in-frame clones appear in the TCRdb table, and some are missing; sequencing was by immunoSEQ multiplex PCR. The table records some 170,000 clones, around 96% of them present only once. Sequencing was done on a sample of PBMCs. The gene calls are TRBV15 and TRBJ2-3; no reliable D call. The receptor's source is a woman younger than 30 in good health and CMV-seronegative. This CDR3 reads CATSPRWADTQYF. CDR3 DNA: TGTGCCACCAGCCCACGTTGGGCCGATACGCAGTATTTT.